This paragraph reports one T cell receptor beta chain. Some clones are missing from TCRdb's copy, which holds only in-frame ones; the method was immunoSEQ multiplex PCR. The sample lists 60,000 to 85,000 clones, roughly 92% occurring once. Looked up from germline, CDR1 is MNHNS and CDR2 is SASEGT. CDR3 length equals 14 residues. V lost 3 bases, J lost 5 bases, and 13 bases lay in between. The data were taken from a study of T cell changes during pregnancy in multiple sclerosis. The sample here was peripheral blood, taken after pregnancy. This chain uses TRBV6-1 with TRBJ1-2; D ambiguous. The sequence derives from a female donor in good health, enrolled as a control in a pregnancy study. CDR3 in DNA: TGTGCCAGCAGTGATCAACAGTTGGTGTATGGCTACACCTTC. Translating gives CASSDQQLVYGYTF.